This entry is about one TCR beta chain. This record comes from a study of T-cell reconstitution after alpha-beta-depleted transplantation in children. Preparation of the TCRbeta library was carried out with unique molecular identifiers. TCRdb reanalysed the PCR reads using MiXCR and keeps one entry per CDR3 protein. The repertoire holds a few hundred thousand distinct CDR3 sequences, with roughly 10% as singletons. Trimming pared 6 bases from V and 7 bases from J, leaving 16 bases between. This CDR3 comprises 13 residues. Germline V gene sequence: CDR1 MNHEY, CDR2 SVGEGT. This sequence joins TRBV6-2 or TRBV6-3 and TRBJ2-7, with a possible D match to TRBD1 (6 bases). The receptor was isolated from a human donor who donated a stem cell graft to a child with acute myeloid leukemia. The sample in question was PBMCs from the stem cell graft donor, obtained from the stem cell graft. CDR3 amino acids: CASRAGTPGEQYF. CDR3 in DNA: TGTGCCAGCAGGGCAGGGACACCCGGAGAGCAGTACTTC.